This T cell receptor (beta chain) is from a study of T cell responses to AZD1222 COVID-19 vaccine. The wider study: Second doses that came at about 4 or about 12 weeks were put together.

The repertoire was sequenced with immunoSEQ multiplex PCR; TCRdb's copy has only in-frame clones and lacks some. The sample has about 120,000 clones; about 92% are singletons. About this clone itself: Other DNA sequences in this specimen translate into the identical CDR3.

This CDR3 region has 15 residues. V was pared by 2 bases and J by 0 bases, with 8 bases between. Per germline, CDR1 MNHEY and CDR2 SMNVEV (reference sequence). The rearrangement joins TRBV27 to TRBJ2-1, with a possible D match to TRBD2 (5 bases). The sequence was collected from an adult in good health. The sample consisted of peripheral blood, taken on day 0 of AZD1222 vaccination. CDR3 sequence reads: CASSLRGSSYNEQFF. The DNA of the CDR3 is TGTGCCAGCAGTTTACGAGGGAGCTCCTACAATGAGCAGTTCTTC.